This TCR beta chain was captured by sequencing in a study of T cell repertoires in cytomegalovirus infection. Study overall: It can be stated that public TCR beta signatures indicated CMV infection as well as a matching HLA type.

CDR3 size: 14 residues. CDR1 is SGHVS, CDR2 FQNEAQ, per germline. Trimming shortened V by 2 bases and J by 8 bases, and 10 bases separated the two germline ends. This clonotype was seen more than once but under ten times. Antigen: not known. Broader study findings: Cumulated frequencies of public TCR beta families served to identify carriers of CMV plus the relevant HLA. CMV-specific TCR beta clonotypes restricted by HLA-C dominated the ex vivo response.

TCRdb recomputed calls from the reads with MiXCR, one row per CDR3 protein. The sample lists 310,000 or so distinct CDR3 sequences, around 25% occurring once. Sequencing was carried out using PBMCs. This chain uses TRBV7-8 with TRBJ1-6, with D uncertain. This receptor was taken from a human donor in good health (CMV status not recorded). Some clones in this sample may be carry-over from other donors' samples. CDR3 DNA: TGTGCCAGCAGCTTATCTCAGGAGGATTCACCCCTCCACTTT. It encodes CASSLSQEDSPLHF.